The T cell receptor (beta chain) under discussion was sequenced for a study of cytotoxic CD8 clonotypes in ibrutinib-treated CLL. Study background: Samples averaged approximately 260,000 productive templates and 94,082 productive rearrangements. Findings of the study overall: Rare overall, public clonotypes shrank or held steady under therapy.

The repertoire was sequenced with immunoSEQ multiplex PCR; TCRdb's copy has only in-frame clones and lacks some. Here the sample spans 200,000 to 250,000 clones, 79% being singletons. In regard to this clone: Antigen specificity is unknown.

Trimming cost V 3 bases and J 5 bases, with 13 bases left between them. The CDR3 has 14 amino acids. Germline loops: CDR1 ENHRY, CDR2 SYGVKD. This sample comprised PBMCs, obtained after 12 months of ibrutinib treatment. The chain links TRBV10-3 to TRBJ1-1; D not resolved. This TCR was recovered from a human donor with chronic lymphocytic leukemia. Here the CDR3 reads CAISDRGMGTEAFF. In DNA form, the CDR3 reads TGTGCCATCAGTGATAGAGGGATGGGAACTGAAGCTTTCTTT.